This T cell receptor (beta chain) comes out of a study of T-cell memory formation after mild COVID-19. 5'RACE, which relied on constant-segment primers, yielded TCR alpha and TCR beta cDNA libraries carrying sample barcodes and UMIs. TCRdb fed the 5' RACE reads into MiXCR, producing one record per CDR3 protein. Of hundreds of thousands of distinct CDR3 sequences in the sample, around 16% are singletons; the top ten hold roughly 25%. J gave up 1 base and V 6 bases, and 11 bases lay outside the gene matches. Germline CDR1 is LNHDA and CDR2 is SQIVND (reference sequence). The length of the CDR3 is 17 residues.

Specimen: PBMCs or a T cell subset sorted from them (not recorded which). The chain joins TRBV19 to TRBJ1-1; 10 bases are shared with TRBD1. This clonotype was obtained from a man aged 18-30 years who had mild COVID-19 (a few samples of this study predate the infection). Cell type and time point are not known. The CDR3 nucleotides read TGTGCCAGTAGAGCCATTGGGGGGACAGGGGCGAACACTGAAGCTTTCTTT. Amino acid sequence: CASRAIGGTGANTEAFF.